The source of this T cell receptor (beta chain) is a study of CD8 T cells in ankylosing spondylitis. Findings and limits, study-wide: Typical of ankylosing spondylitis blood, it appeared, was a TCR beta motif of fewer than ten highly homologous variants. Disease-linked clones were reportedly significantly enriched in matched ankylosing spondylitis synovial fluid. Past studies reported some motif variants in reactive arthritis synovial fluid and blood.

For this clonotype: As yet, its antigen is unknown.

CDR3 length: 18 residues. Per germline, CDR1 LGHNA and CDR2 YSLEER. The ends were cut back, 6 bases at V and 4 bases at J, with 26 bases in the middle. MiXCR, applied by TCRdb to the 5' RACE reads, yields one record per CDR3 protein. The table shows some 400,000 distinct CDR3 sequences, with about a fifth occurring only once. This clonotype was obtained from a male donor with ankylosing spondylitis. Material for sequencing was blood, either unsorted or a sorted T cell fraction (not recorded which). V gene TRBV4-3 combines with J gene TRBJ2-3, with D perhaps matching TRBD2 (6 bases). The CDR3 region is CASSYLSGVAGGSDTQYF. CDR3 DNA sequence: TGCGCCAGCAGTTACCTATCGGGGGTCGCAGGCGGGTCAGATACGCAGTATTTT.